Presented here are 32 T cell receptor beta chains from one specimen sequenced in a study of T-cell reconstitution after alpha-beta-depleted transplantation in children. Preparing the TCRbeta library involved the use of unique molecular identifiers. Via MiXCR, TCRdb re-called the PCR reads, giving one row per CDR3 protein. Seen here are hundreds of thousands of distinct CDR3 sequences, around a tenth observed once, and the top ten hold 20% to 30%. Sequences were derived from peripheral blood, sampled 180 days after TCRalphabeta/CD19-depleted stem cell transplant. These receptors were obtained from a male patient aged 2-10 years who had a stem cell transplant for chronic granulomatous disease, so the T cells may come from the graft donor.

This clonotype was counted only a few times. This chain connects TRBV12-3 or TRBV12-4 to TRBJ2-3, with TRBD2 identical over 12 bases. This CDR3 has 15 amino acids. V lost 6 bases to trimming and J lost 5 bases; unmatched junction nucleotides: 6. CDR3 protein: CASRTTSGGRDTQYF. The DNA of the CDR3 is TGTGCCAGCAGGACGACTAGCGGGGGCCGAGATACGCAGTATTTT.

This clonotype has ten or more counts. The chain combines TRBV6-5 with TRBJ2-2; 10 bases are shared with TRBD2. The CDR3 extends over 15 amino acids. Germline V gene data show CDR1 as MNHEY and CDR2 as SVGAGI. V was pared by 0 bases and J by 7 bases, with 2 bases of the junction left unmatched. As DNA, the CDR3 is TGTGCCAGCAGTTACTCAGCGGGGGGGAACGGGGAGCTGTTTTTT. Amino acid sequence: CASSYSAGGNGELFF.

In its sample, this clonotype was seen many times. This chain uses TRBV5-5 with TRBJ2-7; 10 bases line up with TRBD1. With V trimmed by 3 bases and J by 2 bases, 8 bases remained unmatched. Germline V CDR1 and CDR2: SGHKS, YYEKEE (reference sequence). The CDR3 contains 16 residues. The CDR3 loop reads CASSWDRDRGTYEQYF. CDR3 in DNA: TGTGCCAGCAGCTGGGACCGGGACAGGGGCACCTACGAGCAGTACTTC.

This clonotype was counted many times. The chain couples TRBV28 to TRBJ1-2, with a weak D call TRBD1 (6 bases). The CDR3 spans 15 residues. With 3 bases removed from V and 5 bases from J, the gap between germline ends came to 16 bases. In germline, CDR1 is MDHEN, CDR2 SYDVKM. In DNA, the CDR3 is TGTGCCAGCAGTTTGCCCAGGGGAGGGCCATATGGCTACACCTTC. Encoded protein: CASSLPRGGPYGYTF.

This clonotype was picked up many times. The chain recombines TRBV29-1 with TRBJ2-2, with D perhaps matching TRBD1 (6 bases). The V end was cut by 7 bases, the J end by 2 bases, with 17 bases between. CDR1 is SQVTM and CDR2 is ANQGSEA in the germline V gene. The CDR3 runs 15 residues. CDR3 in DNA: TGCAGCGCTAAGAACCGGGACAAAAACACCGGGGAGCTGTTTTTT. It codes for CSAKNRDKNTGELFF.

A word on this clonotype: A much larger clone differs from this one at a single base, so this may be a read error. The chain uses TRBV7-8 and TRBJ2-1; TRBD2 aligns across 12 bases. Germline V gives CDR1 SGHVS, CDR2 FQNEAQ. The CDR3 contains 19 residues. The CDR3 region has the DNA TGTGCCGGCAGCTTAGGGGTTTCTAGCGGGGGGGCGGCTTACAATGAGCAGTTCTTC. Its protein product is CAGSLGVSSGGAAYNEQFF. Full variable domain (missing parts from reference TRBV7-8 and TRBJ2-1): GAGVSQSPRYKVAKRGQDVALRCDPISGHVSLFWYQQALGQGPEFLTYFQNEAQLDKSGLPSDRFFAERPEGSVSTLKIQRTQQEDSAVYLCAGSLGVSSGGAAYNEQFFGPGTRLTVL.

A word on this clonotype: It may be a read error: a sequence one base away is much more abundant. The CDR3 bases are TGTGCCAGCGACATACGCGCTAGCGGGAGGTTTATCGGGGAGCTGTTTTTT. Its translation: CASDIRASGRFIGELFF. The chain carries TRBV28 and TRBJ2-2, with 11 bases matching TRBD2. V was pared by 8 bases and J by 7 bases, with 15 bases of the junction left unmatched. CDR3 length equals 17 residues. CDR1 is MDHEN and CDR2 is SYDVKM in the germline V gene.

This clonotype was recorded many times. This chain connects TRBV5-4 to TRBJ2-5, with 7 bases fitting TRBD2. J was trimmed by 5 bases and V by 1 base; bases with no gene match: 5. This CDR3 is built from 14 residues. The germline V gene has CDR1 SGHNT and CDR2 YYREEE (reference sequence). This chain's CDR3 is CASSLPASGETQYF. The CDR3 DNA reads as TGTGCCAGCAGCTTGCCGGCTAGCGGCGAGACCCAGTACTTC.

The chain links TRBV19 to TRBJ2-7; TRBD1 matches at 7 bases. The CDR3 length is 13 residues. Germline CDR1 is LNHDA and CDR2 is SQIVND (reference sequence). After removal of 10 bases from V and 2 bases from J, the junction contained 8 bases not matched to a gene. In DNA form, the CDR3 reads TGTGCCACTAGGCCGGGACAGACCTACGAGCAGTACTTC. As protein: CATRPGQTYEQYF.

In its sample, this clonotype was seen many times. The chain joins TRBV10-2 to TRBJ2-7; 12 bases align to TRBD2. The CDR3 is 17 residues long. The germline CDR1 and CDR2 sequences are WSHSY and SAAADI. Losses at the gene ends were 1 base for V and 4 bases for J; bases not matched to a gene: 8. The CDR3 is CASSELTGTSGFYEQYF. As DNA, the CDR3 is TGCGCCAGCAGTGAGTTAACCGGGACTAGCGGGTTTTACGAGCAGTACTTC.

At least ten counts were recorded for this clonotype. V gene TRBV10-3 combines with J gene TRBJ2-5, with 7 bases identical to TRBD2. CDR3 length: 14 amino acids. Germline V CDR1 and CDR2: ENHRY, SYGVKD. Trimming removed 8 bases from V and 2 bases from J; junction bases left unmatched: 8. The CDR3 region has the DNA TGTGCCATCGGGGGGGTGACCGTACAAGAGACCCAGTACTTC. Translation: CAIGGVTVQETQYF.

This clonotype was seen repeatedly, ten times or more. The rearrangement uses TRBV15 and TRBJ2-7; D gene ambiguous. The CDR3 has 14 residues. Looked up from germline, CDR1 is LNHNV and CDR2 is YYDKDF (reference sequence). The V end was cut by 1 base, the J end by 4 bases, with 11 bases between. CDR3 sequence: CATSRAGLFYEQYF. For the CDR3, the DNA is TGTGCCACCAGCAGAGCCGGCCTCTTTTACGAGCAGTACTTC.

At least ten counts were recorded for this clonotype. The gene calls are TRBV12-3 or TRBV12-4 and TRBJ2-5; TRBD2 matches at 9 bases. The V and J ends lost 5 bases and 3 bases, in that order; junction bases with no gene match: 7. The CDR3 runs 15 residues. For the CDR3, the DNA is TGTGCCAGCAGTGCCCGGACTAGCGAAAAAGAGACCCAGTACTTC. This sequence encodes CASSARTSEKETQYF.

The chain links TRBV5-4 to TRBJ2-3; TRBD2 matches at 9 bases. Germline CDR1 SGHNT, CDR2 YYREEE (reference sequence). Trimming at V came to 0 bases and at J to 6 bases, leaving 5 bases not matched to a gene. The CDR3 is 15 amino acids. The CDR3: CASSLEVAGVDTQYF. The CDR3 DNA reads as TGTGCCAGCAGCTTGGAGGTAGCGGGAGTGGATACGCAGTATTTT.

This clonotype was recorded many times. The rearrangement joins TRBV5-1 to TRBJ2-1; 7 bases map to TRBD2. Germline CDR1 reads SGHRS; CDR2 reads YFSETQ. The CDR3 is 17 amino acids. Trimming took 3 bases from V and 0 from J; bases not matched to a gene: 9. The CDR3 DNA reads as TGCGCCAGCAGCTACCGAGCGGGGTTCTTCTCCTACAATGAGCAGTTCTTC. This codes for CASSYRAGFFSYNEQFF.

This clonotype was counted at least ten times. The chain has TRBV6-5 and TRBJ1-5; 7 bases align to TRBD1. This CDR3 contains 14 residues. V lost 5 bases and J lost 2; bases outside the gene matches: 3. CDR1 MNHEY and CDR2 SVGAGI come from the germline V gene. The CDR3 spells CASSNRGGNQPQHF. In nucleotides, the CDR3 is TGTGCCAGCAGTAACAGGGGAGGCAATCAGCCCCAGCATTTT.

This clonotype was recorded many times. This sequence joins TRBV7-3 and TRBJ2-4, with 9 bases identical to TRBD1. With 4 bases clipped from V and 1 base from J, the junction kept 2 bases outside the gene matches. The CDR3 runs 15 residues. Germline CDR1 and CDR2: SGHTA and FQGTGA. CDR3 sequence (DNA): TGTGCCAGCAGCTCCGGGACAGGGGCCAAAAACATTCAGTACTTC. Amino acid sequence: CASSSGTGAKNIQYF.

Ten or more counts support this clonotype. This chain joins TRBV15 and TRBJ2-5; no reliable D call. The CDR3 extends over 15 amino acids. V dropped 0 bases and J dropped 4 bases, with 12 bases sitting between them. Germline values: CDR1 LNHNV, CDR2 YYDKDF (reference sequence). The CDR3: CATSRDQSVAETQYF. CDR3 in DNA: TGTGCCACCAGCAGAGATCAGTCGGTTGCAGAGACCCAGTACTTC.

This clonotype was seen at least ten times. The V and J genes are TRBV12-3 or TRBV12-4 and TRBJ1-3; D call uncertain. This CDR3 has 15 residues. With 6 bases removed from V and 8 bases from J, the gap between germline ends came to 20 bases. The CDR3 nucleotides read TGTGCCAGCAGGTCATCTCGGACCCCTGAATACACCATATATTTT. Translation gives CASRSSRTPEYTIYF.

At least ten counts were recorded for this clonotype. The V and J genes are TRBV18 and TRBJ2-1, with TRBD2 matching over 16 bases. V shed 1 base, J shed 7 bases, and the junction held 1 base outside the gene matches. Germline V lookup: CDR1 KGHSH, CDR2 LQKENI. The CDR3 contains 16 residues. The DNA of the CDR3 is TGTGCCAGCTCACCACTGGGACTAGCGGGGGGGAATGAGCAGTTCTTC. The encoded protein is CASSPLGLAGGNEQFF. Full variable domain (remainder filled in from reference TRBV18 and TRBJ2-1): NAGVMQNPRHLVRRRGQEARLRCSPMKGHSHVYWYRQLPEEGLKFMVYLQKENIIDESGMPKERFSAEFPKEGPSILRIQQVVRGDSAAYFCASSPLGLAGGNEQFFGPGTRLTVL.

Remarks on this clonotype: A much larger clone sits a single nucleotide away, making a read error possible. The chain has TRBV7-9 and TRBJ2-7; 10 bases match TRBD1. This CDR3 contains 15 residues. Germline CDR1 is SEHNR and CDR2 is FQNEAQ (reference sequence). The CDR3, as DNA: TGTGCCAGCAGGGCCGGGACAGGGGTCTCCTACAAGCAGTACTTC. Residues: CASRAGTGVSYKQYF.

This clonotype has ten or more counts. The V gene is TRBV6-5, the J gene TRBJ2-6, with D hard to call. Germline V gives CDR1 MNHEY, CDR2 SVGAGI. CDR3 size: 14 residues. Trimming left V 2 bases short and J 4 bases short, with 6 bases between. The CDR3 region is CASSYALGANVLTF. The CDR3 DNA reads as TGTGCCAGCAGTTACGCTCTGGGGGCCAACGTCCTGACTTTC.

This clonotype was seen ten or more times. CDR3 amino acids: CASTRSPTGNGELFF. The CDR3 DNA reads TGTGCCAGCACCCGCTCACCCACAGGGAACGGGGAGCTGTTTTTT. The rearrangement joins TRBV12-3 or TRBV12-4 to TRBJ2-2, with a weak D call TRBD1 (6 bases). V gave up 7 bases and J gave up 7 bases, with 19 bases separating them. The CDR3 has 15 residues.

The genes are TRBV10-3 and TRBJ2-7; 8 positions match TRBD1. CDR3 size: 13 residues. Unmatched junction bases numbered 1, after V lost 2 bases and J lost 4 bases. The V gene's germline CDR1 is ENHRY and CDR2 SYGVKD. The CDR3: CAISEQGAYEQYF. Written as DNA, the CDR3 is TGTGCCATCAGTGAGCAGGGGGCGTACGAGCAGTACTTC.

The J gene is TRBJ2-7, the V gene TRBV5-1; possible D gene TRBD1, 6 bases. Looked up from germline, CDR1 is SGHRS and CDR2 is YFSETQ. The V end lost 4 bases, the J end lost 1 base, and 15 bases lay between the germline ends. This CDR3 has 15 amino acids. This chain's CDR3 is CASSPRTANSYEQYF. The CDR3 DNA reads as TGCGCCAGCAGCCCCAGGACAGCCAATTCCTACGAGCAGTACTTC.

This clonotype was counted many times. CDR3: CASSPTSVGASGANVLTF. DNA of the CDR3: TGCGCCAGCAGCCCTACTAGCGTAGGTGCCTCTGGGGCCAACGTCCTGACTTTC. The V call is TRBV5-1, the J call TRBJ2-6; 7 nucleotides match TRBD2. Germline V lookup: CDR1 SGHRS, CDR2 YFSETQ. The V segment lost 4 bases and the J segment 0 bases; nucleotides outside the gene matches: 10. The CDR3 is 18 residues long.

The chain has TRBV5-4 and TRBJ2-7; D possibly corresponds to TRBD2 (6 bases). CDR1 is SGHNT and CDR2 is YYREEE in the germline V gene (reference sequence). There are 18 residues in the CDR3. V lost 0 bases and J 5 bases, leaving 24 bases between the germline ends. The CDR3 loop reads CASSLGLLFSGGYHEQYF. In nucleotides, the CDR3 is TGTGCCAGCAGCTTGGGGCTCCTTTTCTCTGGGGGGTACCACGAGCAGTACTTC.

This clonotype came up many times. The chain links TRBV20-1 to TRBJ2-3; D not resolved. The ends were cut back, 4 bases at V and 1 base at J, with 12 bases in the middle. The germline V gene has CDR1 DFQATT and CDR2 SNEGSKA (reference sequence). CDR3 size: 14 residues. CDR3 loop: CSATDPTGTDTQYF. For the CDR3, the DNA is TGCAGTGCTACGGACCCAACAGGCACAGATACGCAGTATTTT.

The table lists this clonotype with many counts. The chain carries TRBV12-3 or TRBV12-4 and TRBJ1-1; 8 bases are a match to TRBD1. V shed 5 bases and J 0 bases; nucleotides not matched to a gene: 5. This CDR3 is built from 15 residues. As DNA, the CDR3 is TGTGCCAGCAGTCCGACAGGGGACCTGAACACTGAAGCTTTCTTT. It translates to CASSPTGDLNTEAFF.

Comment on this clonotype: A much larger clonotype is one base distant, so this may be a read error. V usage is TRBV12-3 or TRBV12-4 and J usage is TRBJ1-1, with D maybe TRBD1 (5 bases). This CDR3 is 15 amino acids long. V dropped 2 bases and J dropped 8 bases, with 18 bases sitting between them. The CDR3 DNA sequence: TGTGCCAGCAGTTTATTTTTGGGGCCCGCGCGGGAAGCTTTCTTT. It is translated as CASSLFLGPAREAFF.

At least ten counts were recorded for this clonotype. The chain joins TRBV7-6 to TRBJ2-2, with TRBD1 matching over 8 bases. Germline lookup yields CDR1 SGHVS and CDR2 FNYEAQ. The CDR3 contains 13 residues. J was trimmed by 5 bases and V by 9 bases; bases with no gene match: 5. The CDR3 DNA is TGTGCCAGTCTACAGGGGGGAACCGGGGAGCTGTTTTTT. Translating it yields CASLQGGTGELFF.

This clonotype occurred a few times. The gene calls are TRBV7-9 and TRBJ2-5; D gene unclear. The CDR3 spans 17 residues. CDR1 and CDR2 from the germline V gene are SEHNR and FQNEAQ (reference sequence). Trimming took off 3 bases at V and 2 bases at J, with 19 bases between the two ends. This CDR3 reads CASSFPVADGDQETQYF. CDR3 coding DNA: TGTGCCAGCAGCTTCCCGGTGGCCGATGGGGATCAAGAGACCCAGTACTTC. Looking up the rest from reference TRBV7-9 and TRBJ2-5 gives the full variable domain: DTGVSQNPRHKITKRGQNVTFRCDPISEHNRLYWYRQTLGQGPEFLTYFQNEAQLEKSRLLSDRFSAERPKGSFSTLEIQRTEQGDSAMYLCASSFPVADGDQETQYFGPGTRLLVL.